These 8 T cell receptor beta chains were sequenced from one sample in a study of blood T cell repertoires in COVID-19. Sequencing used immunoSEQ multiplex PCR; TCRdb keeps in-frame clones, though not all of them. Seen here are 250,000 to 350,000 clones, around 90% observed once, and the top ten hold 0.94%. Sample: peripheral blood. The receptors derive from a woman in her thirties or forties who had recovered from COVID-19.

The chain employs TRBV6-6 and TRBJ2-5; 8 positions agree with TRBD2. With 6 bases clipped from V and 5 bases from J, the junction kept 5 bases outside the gene matches. CDR3 size: 13 residues. Germline values: CDR1 MNHNY, CDR2 SVGAGI (reference sequence). The CDR3 is CASSPGGLETQYF. DNA for the CDR3: TGTGCCAGCAGCCCGGGGGGGCTTGAGACCCAGTACTTC.

The chain combines TRBV5-1 with TRBJ2-1; no reliable D call. The CDR3 contains 14 residues. Trimming stripped 4 bases from V and 1 base from J, with 9 bases between. Germline values: CDR1 SGHRS, CDR2 YFSETQ. As DNA, the CDR3 is TGCGCCAGCAGCCCCCGGGTTTCCTACAATGAGCAGTTCTTC. Protein sequence: CASSPRVSYNEQFF.

The V call is TRBV12-5, the J call TRBJ2-1; possibly TRBD2 for D (6 bases). CDR1 LGHNT and CDR2 FRNRAP come from the germline V gene. The CDR3 runs to 17 residues. V was cut by 8 bases and J by 0 bases, with 20 bases left in between. In DNA form, the CDR3 reads TGTGCTAGTTGGACGACCGGTGGGGGGAGCTCCTACAATGAGCAGTTCTTC. Translated, it gives CASWTTGGGSSYNEQFF. Based on the CDR3 plus reference TRBV12-5 and TRBJ2-1, the full variable domain is DARVTQTPRHKVTEMGQEVTMRCQPILGHNTVFWYRQTMMQGLELLAYFRNRAPLDDSGMPKDRFSAEMPDATLATLKIQPSEPRDSAVYFCASWTTGGGSSYNEQFFGPGTRLTVL.

The V call is TRBV14, the J call TRBJ2-7, with 11 bases lining up with TRBD2. The J segment lost 0 bases and the V segment lost 9 bases, leaving 19 bases of the junction unmatched. From germline, CDR1 is SGHDN and CDR2 FVKESK. This CDR3 comprises 19 residues. This CDR3 reads CASKTLKLAGEPISYEQYF. CDR3 in DNA: TGTGCCAGTAAAACTCTGAAACTAGCGGGAGAACCTATCTCCTACGAGCAGTACTTC. The full variable domain, with the rest looked up from reference TRBV14 and TRBJ2-7, is EAGVTQFPSHSVIEKGQTVTLRCDPISGHDNLYWYRRVMGKEIKFLLHFVKESKQDESGMPNNRFLAERTGGTYSTLKVQPAELEDSGVYFCASKTLKLAGEPISYEQYFGPGTRLTVT.

Concerning this clone itself: Within the sample, other DNA sequences also encode this same CDR3. The rearrangement links TRBV19 to TRBJ1-3; TRBD1 agrees at 9 bases. The V gene end was trimmed by 5 bases and the J gene end by 3 bases; junction bases not matched to a gene: 5. Per the germline V gene, CDR1 is LNHDA and CDR2 is SQIVND (reference sequence). The CDR3 length is 15 residues. The CDR3, as DNA: TGTGCCAGTAGTCCGGGACAGGGACTTGGAAACACCATATATTTT. This gives the protein CASSPGQGLGNTIYF.

The chain combines TRBV19 with TRBJ2-2, with 9 bases that match TRBD2. This CDR3 spans 14 amino acids. The germline V gene encodes CDR1 LNHDA and CDR2 SQIVND (reference sequence). The junction had 1 base not matched to a gene; V was cut back by 3 bases and J by 5 bases. CDR3 in DNA: TGTGCCAGTAGTATCCTAGCGGGAACCGGGGAGCTGTTTTTT. It encodes CASSILAGTGELFF.

V gene TRBV3-1 (or the pseudogene TRBV3-2) combines with J gene TRBJ2-7; D possibly corresponds to TRBD2 (6 bases). Germline CDR1 reads LGHDT; CDR2 reads YNNKEL (reference sequence). V was trimmed by 4 bases and J by 6 bases, leaving 10 bases between them. The CDR3 is 12 amino acids. The CDR3 spells CASSPTSSEQYF. CDR3 sequence (DNA): TGTGCCAGCAGCCCAACTAGCAGCGAGCAGTACTTC.

The chain has TRBV20-1 and TRBJ2-5, with a possible D match to TRBD1 (5 bases). CDR1 and CDR2 from the germline V gene are DFQATT and SNEGSKA (reference sequence). The CDR3 runs to 13 residues. V lost 3 bases to trimming and J lost 1 base, with 9 bases between them. This CDR3 is CSASMGPQETQYF. CDR3 sequence (DNA): TGCAGTGCTAGTATGGGGCCCCAAGAGACCCAGTACTTC.